This TCR beta chain stems from a study of blood T cell repertoires in COVID-19 (dated by TCRdb to 2019 to 2021). Regarding the study in general: Samples from collaborators originated in the United States, Italy and Spain and spanned both the acute and convalescent phases of COVID-19. The material from the prospective study consisted of cDNA or gDNA derived from T cells, B-cell-depleted T cells, or PBMCs. Deeply sampled blood TCRbeta repertoires from subjects exposed to, actively infected with, or recovered from COVID-19 were included in the dataset. The repertoires were made available in a free public database intended to serve as a resource for research on the immune response to SARS-CoV-2. Where available, HLA class I and class II types were obtained from metadata supplied by the sample provider rather than from assay-based typing. The samples were drawn from two sources: the first 160 participants of the ongoing ImmuneRACE study, and over 1,000 subjects contributed by 6 global collaborators. The sample metadata nearly always contained a de-identified subject ID, COVID-19 status, age in years and sex. Overall study results and their limits: The quantity of clinical and demographic metadata differed by source and by participant and was supplied without curation.

Each collaborating institution followed its own protocols to collect whole blood in K2EDTA tubes. Collaborator samples were shipped for TCRbeta analysis as frozen whole blood, isolated PBMCs, or DNA extracted from either sample type. V ends up 3 bases short and J 4 bases short, with an unmatched junction base count of 4. Per the germline V gene, SGHRS is the CDR1 and YFSETQ is the CDR2. The CDR3 runs 14 amino acids, cysteine and phenylalanine included. CDR3 DNA is the only sequence kept; it has 42 bases, read in frame from the first base. Concerning this clone: What antigen it recognizes has not been identified. Base-call qualities are not available, and no considerably larger clone is one nucleotide away.

TCRbeta CDR3 regions were amplified from genomic DNA by means of the immunoSEQ Assay, a bias-controlled multiplex PCR. Per the original workflow: Within the assay, amplification of reference gene primers was used to estimate how many nucleated cells each sample contained. Sequence reads were collapsed and filtered to measure the absolute abundance of every unique TCRbeta CDR3 rearrangement. For each sample, productive Simpson clonality was calculated as the square root of Simpson's diversity index across productive rearrangements. TCRdb stores this immuneACCESS table with in-frame sequences only. Part of the clones is absent; in the studies checked, under half of the shortfall reflects unresolved V genes, and no reason is known for the rest. V, J and clone size are those of that table, while D and trimming were read from the DNA. This sample has about 260,000 clones in its table, and approximately 86% of those were observed once. Clones ranked in the top ten supply approximately 9.7% of the sample.

The material sequenced was peripheral blood. The rearrangement combines TRBV5-1 with TRBJ1-3; a stretch of 7 junction bases matches TRBD1. The TCR comes from a man aged 35 to 55 with active or convalescent COVID-19. The nucleotide sequence is TGCGCCAGCAGCTACGGGACAGAAGGAAACACCATATATTTT. This codes for CASSYGTEGNTIYF.